Listed here are 20 T cell receptor beta chains from one sample, sequenced in a study of tumor-infiltrating lymphocytes in localized non-small cell lung cancer. This table comes from immunoSEQ multiplex PCR, and its TCRdb copy is limited to in-frame clones, with some not included. The table lists 11,000 or so clones, less than 80% of them singletons, with more than 9.5% in the top ten. The sequenced material came from uninvolved lung tissue not adjacent to the tumor. These receptors came from a human donor with non-small cell lung cancer.

The CDR3 region has the DNA TGTGCCAGCAGCTCGATTAAATACAGGGCTGGCGACACTGAAGCTTTCTTT. It is translated as CASSSIKYRAGDTEAFF. The chain recombines TRBV5-6 with TRBJ1-1; tentative D call: TRBD1 (6 bases). CDR1 is SGHDT, CDR2 YYEEEE, per germline. The ends were cut back, 3 bases at V and 3 bases at J, with 21 bases in the middle. This CDR3 region has 17 residues.

This clone is a singleton in its sample. The chain links TRBV7-6 to TRBJ1-5; no reliable D call. V lost 2 bases and J lost 3, with 17 bases in between. Germline CDR1 reads SGHVS; CDR2 reads FNYEAQ. CDR3 size: 17 residues. Written as DNA, the CDR3 is TGTGCCAGCAGCTTATCCTTAGACGGTTATGACAATCAGCCCCAGCATTTT. It encodes CASSLSLDGYDNQPQHF.

This clone appeared a single time. V usage is TRBV5-1 and J usage is TRBJ2-3; D call uncertain. The CDR3 runs to 14 residues. Germline CDR1 reads SGHRS; CDR2 reads YFSETQ. V was pared by 4 bases and J by 6 bases, with 15 bases between. CDR3 DNA: TGCGCCAGCAGCACCCGAGGACGTTGGGATACGCAGTATTTT. It translates to CASSTRGRWDTQYF.

A few counts support this clone. The chain combines TRBV2 with TRBJ1-1; no clear D. Germline V gene data show CDR1 as SNHLY and CDR2 as FYNNEI. CDR3 length equals 13 residues. The V gene lost 4 bases and the J gene lost 2 bases, with 8 bases spanning the gap. The CDR3 sequence: CASSVEANTEAFF. CDR3 nucleotide sequence: TGTGCCAGCAGTGTAGAGGCCAACACTGAAGCTTTCTTT. The variable domain in full, with the rest retrieved from reference TRBV2 and TRBJ1-1, is EPEVTQTPSHQVTQMGQEVILRCVPISNHLYFYWYRQILGQKVEFLVSFYNNEISEKSEIFDDQFSVERPDGSNFTLKIRSTKLEDSAMYFCASSVEANTEAFFGQGTRLTVV.

This rearrangement joins TRBV5-1 to TRBJ2-3; D unclear. V lost 1 base and J 0 bases, leaving 0 bases between the germline ends. Germline V CDR1 and CDR2: SGHRS, YFSETQ. The CDR3 has 12 amino acids. CDR3 nucleotides: TGCGCCAGCAGCTTGAGCACAGATACGCAGTATTTT. Protein sequence: CASSLSTDTQYF.

This clone has just a few counts. This rearrangement joins TRBV6-5 to TRBJ1-5; no definite D call. Trimming stripped 4 bases from V and 6 bases from J, with 19 bases between. The germline CDR1 and CDR2 sequences are MNHEY and SVGAGI. This CDR3 is built from 16 residues. This chain's CDR3 is CASSSDGSITGQPQHF. The CDR3 coding sequence is TGTGCCAGCAGTTCCGACGGATCCATTACGGGTCAGCCCCAGCATTTT.

V and J are TRBV7-7 and TRBJ2-5; TRBD2 aligns across 8 bases. J gave up 2 bases and V 5 bases, and 7 bases lay outside the gene matches. The length of the CDR3 is 15 residues. In germline, CDR1 is SSHAT, CDR2 FNYEAQ (reference sequence). The CDR3 protein is CASSPSGGQQETQYF. The CDR3 bases are TGTGCCAGCAGCCCGAGCGGGGGTCAGCAAGAGACCCAGTACTTC.

The genes are TRBV28 and TRBJ1-4; D unclear. This CDR3 region has 10 residues. CDR1 is MDHEN, CDR2 SYDVKM, per germline. V was cut by 8 bases and J by 6 bases, with 4 bases left in between. CDR3 protein: CASRHEKLFF. CDR3 in DNA: TGTGCCAGCCGTCATGAAAAACTGTTTTTT.

This chain connects TRBV7-2 to TRBJ2-7, with D possibly being TRBD1 (5 bases). The germline V gene encodes CDR1 SGHTA and CDR2 FQGNSA. Trimming took off 2 bases at V and 3 bases at J, with 8 bases between the two ends. The CDR3 spans 13 residues. The CDR3 DNA follows: TGTGCCAGCAGCTTAATGACAGACTACGAGCAGTACTTC. Translating gives CASSLMTDYEQYF. The full variable domain, its missing parts supplied by reference TRBV7-2 and TRBJ2-7, is GAGVSQSPSNKVTEKGKDVELRCDPISGHTALYWYRQSLGQGLEFLIYFQGNSAPDKSGLPSDRFSAERTGGSVSTLTIQRTQQEDSAVYLCASSLMTDYEQYFGPGTRLTVT.

The chain links TRBV10-2 to TRBJ2-2; D not certain. The germline V gene encodes CDR1 WSHSY and CDR2 SAAADI. CDR3 length: 13 amino acids. V lost 6 bases and J 5 bases, leaving 10 bases between the germline ends. CDR3 loop: CASRGRYTGELFF. CDR3 in DNA: TGCGCCAGCAGGGGCAGGTATACCGGGGAGCTGTTTTTT.

This clone was recorded a few times. This rearrangement joins TRBV28 to TRBJ1-3; D is unclear. V dropped 6 bases and J dropped 0 bases, with 21 bases sitting between them. There are 18 residues in the CDR3. Germline V gives CDR1 MDHEN, CDR2 SYDVKM. Written as DNA, the CDR3 is TGTGCCAGCAGATCAGGACGGAAGGCTACCCGCTCTGGAAACACCATATATTTT. As protein: CASRSGRKATRSGNTIYF.

This clone was detected a few times. V is TRBV6-5 and J is TRBJ2-1; 10 nucleotides line up with TRBD2. Per the germline V gene, CDR1 is MNHEY and CDR2 is SVGAGI. The CDR3 sequence is 15 residues long. The V gene end was trimmed by 4 bases and the J gene end by 0 bases; junction bases not matched to a gene: 0. The CDR3 loop reads CASSSSGSSYNEQFF. Here the CDR3 DNA reads TGTGCCAGCAGTTCTAGCGGGAGCTCCTACAATGAGCAGTTCTTC.

The chain carries TRBV29-1 and TRBJ2-1; TRBD2 might be the D (5 bases). The V gene's germline CDR1 is SQVTM and CDR2 ANQGSEA. The CDR3 runs 15 residues. Trimming removed 3 bases at V and 5 bases at J, with 17 bases between. The CDR3 sequence is CSVERVGVTHNEQFF. The CDR3 DNA is TGCAGCGTTGAGCGGGTGGGAGTAACCCACAATGAGCAGTTCTTC.

The V gene is TRBV7-9, the J gene TRBJ2-5; D is uncertain. V was shortened by 5 bases and J by 5 bases, with 12 bases between the two germline ends. This CDR3 spans 13 amino acids. The germline gives CDR1 SEHNR, CDR2 FQNEAQ (reference sequence). DNA of the CDR3: TGTGCCAGCAGCGCCTCGATGGGGGAGACCCAGTACTTC. This gives the protein CASSASMGETQYF.

The genes are TRBV7-8 and TRBJ2-2; a weak D match, TRBD1 (6 bases). The CDR3 is made up of 15 amino acids. V gave up 0 bases and J gave up 4 bases, with 9 bases separating them. CDR1 and CDR2 from the germline V gene are SGHVS and FQNEAQ. CDR3 DNA: TGTGCCAGCAGCTTAGCGGCCAGGGGCACCGGGGAGCTGTTTTTT. Translating gives CASSLAARGTGELFF. Filled out from reference TRBV7-8 and TRBJ2-2, the complete variable domain reads GAGVSQSPRYKVAKRGQDVALRCDPISGHVSLFWYQQALGQGPEFLTYFQNEAQLDKSGLPSDRFFAERPEGSVSTLKIQRTQQEDSAVYLCASSLAARGTGELFFGEGSRLTVL.

The chain carries TRBV27 and TRBJ2-3, with D maybe TRBD1 (5 bases). Germline CDR1 reads MNHEY; CDR2 reads SMNVEV (reference sequence). The CDR3 has 14 residues. Trimming cost V 3 bases and J 2 bases, with 9 bases left between them. The CDR3 DNA sequence: TGTGCCAGCAGTTTCGACAGCTTCACAGATACGCAGTATTTT. Its protein is CASSFDSFTDTQYF.

This chain uses TRBV10-3 with TRBJ1-5, with 8 bases that match TRBD1. Losses at the gene ends were 6 bases for V and 7 bases for J; bases not matched to a gene: 5. CDR1 and CDR2 from the germline V gene are ENHRY and SYGVKD. The CDR3 totals 13 residues. For the CDR3, the DNA is TGTGCCATCAGAGGGACAGGTGGGCAGCCCCAGCATTTT. It is translated as CAIRGTGGQPQHF.

The V gene is TRBV7-2, the J gene TRBJ1-4, with D possibly TRBD1 on 6 matching bases. The CDR3 is 13 amino acids. The V end lost 9 bases, the J end lost 4 bases, and 12 bases lay between the germline ends. CDR1 SGHTA and CDR2 FQGNSA come from the germline V gene. CDR3 sequence reads: CASQGGLNEKLFF. The DNA for the CDR3 is TGTGCCAGTCAAGGGGGACTTAATGAAAAACTGTTTTTT.

This chain uses TRBV27 with TRBJ2-5, with 7 positions matching TRBD2. Germline V lookup: CDR1 MNHEY, CDR2 SMNVEV (reference sequence). The CDR3 sequence is 14 residues long. Unmatched junction bases numbered 9, after V lost 8 bases and J lost 3 bases. CDR3 region: CASRLAVTEETQYF. The CDR3 DNA is TGTGCCAGCCGGCTAGCGGTTACTGAAGAGACCCAGTACTTC.

This clone was seen a handful of times. The V and J genes are TRBV5-1 and TRBJ2-3; TRBD2 might be the D (6 bases). Trimming left V 3 bases short and J 2 bases short, with 22 bases between. The CDR3 is 18 residues long. In germline, CDR1 is SGHRS, CDR2 YFSETQ. The CDR3 here is CASSSYLVRRDVTDTQYF. CDR3 bases: TGCGCCAGCAGCTCCTACCTCGTCCGGAGGGACGTCACAGATACGCAGTATTTT. Complete variable domain (other parts from reference TRBV5-1 and TRBJ2-3): KAGVTQTPRYLIKTRGQQVTLSCSPISGHRSVSWYQQTPGQGLQFLFEYFSETQRNKGNFPGRFSGRQFSNSRSEMNVSTLELGDSALYLCASSSYLVRRDVTDTQYFGPGTRLTVL.